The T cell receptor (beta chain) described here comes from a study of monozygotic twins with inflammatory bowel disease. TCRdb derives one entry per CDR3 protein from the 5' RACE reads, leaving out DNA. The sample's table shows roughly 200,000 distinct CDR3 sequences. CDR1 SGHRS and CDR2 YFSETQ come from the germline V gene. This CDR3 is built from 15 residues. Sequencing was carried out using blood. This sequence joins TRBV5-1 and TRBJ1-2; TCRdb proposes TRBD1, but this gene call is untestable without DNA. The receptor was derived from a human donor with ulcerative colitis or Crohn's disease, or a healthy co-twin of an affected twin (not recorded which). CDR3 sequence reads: CASSLGPDGTYGYTF.